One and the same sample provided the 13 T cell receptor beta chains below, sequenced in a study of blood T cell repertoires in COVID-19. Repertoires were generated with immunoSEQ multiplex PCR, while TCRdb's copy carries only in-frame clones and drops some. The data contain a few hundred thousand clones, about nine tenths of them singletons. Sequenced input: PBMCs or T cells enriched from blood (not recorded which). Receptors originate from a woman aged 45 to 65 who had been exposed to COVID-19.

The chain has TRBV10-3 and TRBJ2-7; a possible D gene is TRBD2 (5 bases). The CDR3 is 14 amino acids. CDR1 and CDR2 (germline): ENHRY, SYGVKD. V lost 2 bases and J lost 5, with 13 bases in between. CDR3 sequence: CAISEVGISDEQYF. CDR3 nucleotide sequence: TGTGCCATCAGTGAGGTCGGGATTAGTGACGAGCAGTACTTC.

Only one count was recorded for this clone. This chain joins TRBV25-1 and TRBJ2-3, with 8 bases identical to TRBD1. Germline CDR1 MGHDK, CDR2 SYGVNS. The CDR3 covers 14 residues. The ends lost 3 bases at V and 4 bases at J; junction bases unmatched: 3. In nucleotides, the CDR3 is TGTGCCAGCAGTGAGGACAGGGCGGCAGATACGCAGTATTTT. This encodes CASSEDRAADTQYF.

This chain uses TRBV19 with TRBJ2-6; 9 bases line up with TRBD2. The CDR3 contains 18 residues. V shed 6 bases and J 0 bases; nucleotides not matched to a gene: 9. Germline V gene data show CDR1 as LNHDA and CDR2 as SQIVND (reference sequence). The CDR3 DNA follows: TGTGCCAGTAGGGAATCTAGCGGGGTTTTCTCTGGGGCCAACGTCCTGACTTTC. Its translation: CASRESSGVFSGANVLTF.

As DNA, the CDR3 is TGTGCCAGCAGCAATAGACTAGCGGGGGGAGAGACCCAGTACTTC. It specifies CASSNRLAGGETQYF. This chain joins TRBV7-2 and TRBJ2-5, with 13 bases identical to TRBD2. CDR1 and CDR2 from the germline V gene are SGHTA and FQGNSA. The length of the CDR3 is 15 residues. V was clipped by 5 bases and J by 4 bases; unmatched bases: 4.

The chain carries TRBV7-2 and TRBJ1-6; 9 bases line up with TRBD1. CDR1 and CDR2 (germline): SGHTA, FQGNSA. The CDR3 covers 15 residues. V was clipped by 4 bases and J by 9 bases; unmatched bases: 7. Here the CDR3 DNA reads TGTGCCAGCAGCTCTGACAGGGGGAGGGGTTCACCCCTCCACTTT. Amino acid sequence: CASSSDRGRGSPLHF.

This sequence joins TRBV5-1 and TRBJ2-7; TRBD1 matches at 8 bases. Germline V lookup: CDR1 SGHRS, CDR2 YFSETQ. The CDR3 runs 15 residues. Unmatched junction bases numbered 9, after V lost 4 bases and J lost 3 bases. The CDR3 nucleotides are TGCGCCAGCAGCCCGCAACAGGGGGATCTCTACGAGCAGTACTTC. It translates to CASSPQQGDLYEQYF.

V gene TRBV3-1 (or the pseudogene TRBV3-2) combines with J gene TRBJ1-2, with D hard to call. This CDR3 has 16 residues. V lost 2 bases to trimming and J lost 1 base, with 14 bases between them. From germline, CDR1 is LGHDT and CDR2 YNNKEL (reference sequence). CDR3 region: CASSQNAGRFNYGYTF. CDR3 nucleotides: TGTGCCAGCAGCCAAAACGCGGGCAGGTTTAACTATGGCTACACCTTC.

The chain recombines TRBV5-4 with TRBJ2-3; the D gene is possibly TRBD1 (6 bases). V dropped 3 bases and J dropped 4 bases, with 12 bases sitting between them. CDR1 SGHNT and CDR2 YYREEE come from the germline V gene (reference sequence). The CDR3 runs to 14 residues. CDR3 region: CASSWGQLADTQYF. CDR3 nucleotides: TGTGCCAGCAGCTGGGGGCAATTGGCAGATACGCAGTATTTT.

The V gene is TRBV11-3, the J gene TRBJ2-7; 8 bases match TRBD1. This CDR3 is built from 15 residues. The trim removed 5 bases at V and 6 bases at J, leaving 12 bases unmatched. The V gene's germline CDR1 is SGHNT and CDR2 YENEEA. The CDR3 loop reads CASSAGQAVLGEQYF. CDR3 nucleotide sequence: TGTGCCAGCAGCGCGGGACAGGCCGTTTTGGGCGAGCAGTACTTC.

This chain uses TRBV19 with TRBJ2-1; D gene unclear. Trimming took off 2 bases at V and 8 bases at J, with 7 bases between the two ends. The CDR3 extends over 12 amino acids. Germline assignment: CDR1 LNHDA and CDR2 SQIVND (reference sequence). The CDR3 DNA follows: TGTGCCAGTAGTATACAAGGAGATGAGCAGTTCTTC. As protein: CASSIQGDEQFF. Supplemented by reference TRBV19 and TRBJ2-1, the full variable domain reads DGGITQSPKYLFRKEGQNVTLSCEQNLNHDAMYWYRQDPGQGLRLIYYSQIVNDFQKGDIAEGYSVSREKKESFPLTVTSAQKNPTAFYLCASSIQGDEQFFGPGTRLTVL.

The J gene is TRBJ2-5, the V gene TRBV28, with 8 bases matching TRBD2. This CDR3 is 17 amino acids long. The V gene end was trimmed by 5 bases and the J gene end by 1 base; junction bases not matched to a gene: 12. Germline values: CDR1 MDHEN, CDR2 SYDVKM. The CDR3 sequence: CASSPGLLAGSQETQYF. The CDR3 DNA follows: TGTGCCAGCAGTCCGGGGTTGTTAGCGGGGAGCCAAGAGACCCAGTACTTC.

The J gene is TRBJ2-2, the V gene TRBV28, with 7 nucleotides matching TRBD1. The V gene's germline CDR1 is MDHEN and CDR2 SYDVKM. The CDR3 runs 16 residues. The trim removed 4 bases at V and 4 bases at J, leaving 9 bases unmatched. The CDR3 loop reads CASSSIDRVVTGELFF. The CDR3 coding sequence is TGTGCCAGCAGTTCCATCGACAGGGTAGTCACCGGGGAGCTGTTTTTT. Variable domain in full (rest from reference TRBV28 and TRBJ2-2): DVKVTQSSRYLVKRTGEKVFLECVQDMDHENMFWYRQDPGLGLRLIYFSYDVKMKEKGDIPEGYSVSREKKERFSLILESASTNQTSMYLCASSSIDRVVTGELFFGEGSRLTVL.

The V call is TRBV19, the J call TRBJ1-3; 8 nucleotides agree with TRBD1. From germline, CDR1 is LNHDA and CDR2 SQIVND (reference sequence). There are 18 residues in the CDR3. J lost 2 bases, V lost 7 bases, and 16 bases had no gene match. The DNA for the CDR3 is TGTGCCAGTAACGTCGGGAGGACAGGGCGTGGGACTGGAAACACCATATATTTT. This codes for CASNVGRTGRGTGNTIYF. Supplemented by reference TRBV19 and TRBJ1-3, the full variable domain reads DGGITQSPKYLFRKEGQNVTLSCEQNLNHDAMYWYRQDPGQGLRLIYYSQIVNDFQKGDIAEGYSVSREKKESFPLTVTSAQKNPTAFYLCASNVGRTGRGTGNTIYFGEGSWLTVV.